The 24 T cell receptor beta chains below were found in one sample sequenced in a study of T cell responses to AZD1222 COVID-19 vaccine (dated by TCRdb to about 2021). Library prep was done by the immunoSEQ multiplex PCR assay. This is the immuneACCESS table as TCRdb keeps it, with only in-frame sequences that have V and J called. A part of the clones is gone; compared with another copy, unresolved V genes explain less than half, and the rest is unexplained. Here the sample has about 140,000 clones; approximately 93% occur a single time. 12% of the sample belongs to the ten largest clones. The sample's time point label, decoded: sample from adult after SARS-CoV-2 infection, after symptom onset. The input for sequencing was peripheral blood, taken after recovery from COVID-19. These receptors all stem from an adult who had recovered from COVID-19.

The chain links TRBV7-8 to TRBJ2-7; 8 bases line up with TRBD2. This CDR3 spans 14 amino acids. V lost 5 bases and J lost 4; bases outside the gene matches: 7. Germline V CDR1 and CDR2: SGHVS, FQNEAQ. This CDR3 is CASSRAGAKYEQYF. CDR3 bases: TGTGCCAGCAGCCGAGCGGGGGCTAAGTACGAGCAGTACTTC.

The chain uses TRBV24-1 and TRBJ2-3, with TRBD2 identical over 7 bases. From germline, CDR1 is KGHDR and CDR2 SFDVKD. Losses at the gene ends were 4 bases for V and 0 bases for J; bases not matched to a gene: 6. The CDR3 length is 16 residues. The CDR3 DNA sequence: TGTGCCACCAGTGACTCTAGCGGCCCTAGCACAGATACGCAGTATTTT. As protein: CATSDSSGPSTDTQYF.

This clone was detected once. CDR3 DNA: TGTGCCAGCAGCCAAGGCAATCTCTACGAGCAGTACTTC. Encoded protein: CASSQGNLYEQYF. The chain employs TRBV3-1 (or the pseudogene TRBV3-2) and TRBJ2-7, with D unresolved. This CDR3 has 13 amino acids. V was clipped by 1 base and J by 3 bases, with 7 bases between them. CDR1 is LGHDT, CDR2 YNNKEL, per germline (reference sequence).

The chain has TRBV3-1 (or the pseudogene TRBV3-2) and TRBJ1-2; a weak D match, TRBD1 (6 bases). The V end was cut by 0 bases, the J end by 7 bases, with 12 bases between. This CDR3 contains 14 residues. CDR1 LGHDT and CDR2 YNNKEL come from the germline V gene (reference sequence). The CDR3 nucleotides are TGTGCCAGCAGCCAAGATGTACAGGGAAGTGGCTACACCTTC. As protein: CASSQDVQGSGYTF.

The J gene is TRBJ1-6, the V gene TRBV5-8; the D is unclear. V was pared by 1 base and J by 10 bases, with 6 bases between. Germline V lookup: CDR1 SGHTS, CDR2 YDEGEE. CDR3 length: 12 amino acids. The CDR3 sequence: CASSLWESPLHF. CDR3 DNA sequence: TGTGCCAGCAGCTTGTGGGAATCACCCCTCCACTTT. Supplemented by reference TRBV5-8 and TRBJ1-6, the full variable domain reads EAGVTQSPTHLIKTRGQQATLRCSPISGHTSVYWYQQALGLGLQFLLWYDEGEERNRGNFPPRFSGRQFPNYSSELNVNALELEDSALYLCASSLWESPLHFGNGTRLTVT.

This chain uses TRBV10-3 with TRBJ2-3; perhaps TRBD2 as D (6 bases). V was cut by 4 bases and J by 2 bases, with 10 bases left in between. This CDR3 has 14 residues. Germline V CDR1 and CDR2: ENHRY, SYGVKD. CDR3 nucleotide sequence: TGTGCCATCAGTGTGAGGACTAACACAGATACGCAGTATTTT. This translates into CAISVRTNTDTQYF.

The chain employs TRBV5-6 and TRBJ1-6; TRBD1 is a possible D gene (5 bases). From germline, CDR1 is SGHDT and CDR2 YYEEEE. The length of the CDR3 is 16 residues. Trimming removed 5 bases from V and 5 bases from J, with 17 bases in between. CDR3: CASSSNRGLDNSPLHF. The CDR3, as DNA: TGTGCCAGCAGTTCCAATCGGGGGTTAGATAATTCACCCCTCCACTTT.

This rearrangement joins TRBV3-1 (or the pseudogene TRBV3-2) to TRBJ1-2; D not resolved. CDR1 is LGHDT, CDR2 YNNKEL, per germline (reference sequence). Trimming left V 0 bases short and J 0 bases short, with 5 bases between. CDR3 length: 14 amino acids. CDR3 nucleotide sequence: TGTGCCAGCAGCCAAGATCTGGCTAACTATGGCTACACCTTC. This encodes CASSQDLANYGYTF.

J is TRBJ2-1 and V is TRBV12-3 or TRBV12-4; D is tentatively TRBD1 or TRBD2 (5 bases each). Trimming removed 8 bases at V and 8 bases at J, with 7 bases between. The CDR3 contains 10 residues. CDR3 nucleotide sequence: TGTGCCAGCTTGGGACATGAGCAGTTCTTC. Its translation is CASLGHEQFF.

This clone was counted between two and nine times. The rearrangement uses TRBV15 and TRBJ1-4; D remains unclear. Germline CDR1 LNHNV, CDR2 YYDKDF (reference sequence). V gave up 0 bases and J gave up 7 bases, with 9 bases separating them. The CDR3 is 14 residues long. The CDR3 DNA follows: TGTGCCACCAGCAGAGAACCCCCTGGTGAAAAACTGTTTTTT. Amino acid sequence: CATSREPPGEKLFF.

The chain joins TRBV27 to TRBJ1-6; D not resolved. Trimming stripped 6 bases from V and 7 bases from J, with 25 bases between. Germline CDR1 is MNHEY and CDR2 is SMNVEV (reference sequence). CDR3 size: 18 residues. Written as DNA, the CDR3 is TGTGCCAGCAGCCCCCTCCAGCTCCGGGGTATAGGGAATTCACCCCTCCACTTT. Protein: CASSPLQLRGIGNSPLHF.

The V gene is TRBV11-2, the J gene TRBJ1-4, with 10 positions matching TRBD1. V gave up 5 bases and J gave up 2 bases; unmatched junction bases: 5. CDR3 length: 16 amino acids. Germline lookup yields CDR1 SGHAT and CDR2 FQNNGV. CDR3 sequence (DNA): TGTGCCAGCAGCCGCGACAGGGGGCGGACTAATGAAAAACTGTTTTTT. It yields the protein CASSRDRGRTNEKLFF.

The CDR3 DNA reads as TGTGCCAGCAGCCCGACCCGGACCGCTAACACCGGGGAGCTGTTTTTT. Translation: CASSPTRTANTGELFF. The chain uses TRBV7-8 and TRBJ2-2; D not certain. The CDR3 has 16 residues. V shed 5 bases and J shed 2 bases, with 15 bases lying between them. The V gene's germline CDR1 is SGHVS and CDR2 FQNEAQ.

The chain combines TRBV12-1 with TRBJ2-5; no check of the table's D call, TRBD1, against the DNA was made. TRBV12-1 is listed as a pseudogene. The CDR3 has 12 amino acids. The DNA for the CDR3 is TGTGCCAGCGCCGGGACAGAAGAGACCCAGTACTTC. It specifies CASAGTEETQYF.

The gene calls are TRBV11-3 and TRBJ2-7; possibly TRBD1 for D (6 bases). Per the germline V gene, CDR1 is SGHNT and CDR2 is YENEEA. V lost 4 bases and J lost 3, with 10 bases in between. The CDR3 loop spans 13 amino acids. CDR3 in amino acids: CASSYQDSYEQYF. CDR3 coding DNA: TGTGCCAGCAGCTACCAGGACAGCTACGAGCAGTACTTC. Combining the CDR3 with reference TRBV11-3 and TRBJ2-7 gives the whole variable domain EAGVVQSPRYKIIEKKQPVAFWCNPISGHNTLYWYLQNLGQGPELLIRYENEEAVDDSQLPKDRFSAERLKGVDSTLKIQPAELGDSAVYLCASSYQDSYEQYFGPGTRLTVT.

The count of this clone is one. This chain links TRBV11-3 with TRBJ2-3; TRBD2 agrees at 12 bases. V shed 1 base, J shed 3 bases, and the junction held 2 bases outside the gene matches. This CDR3 is built from 16 residues. The germline V gene encodes CDR1 SGHNT and CDR2 YENEEA. The CDR3: CASSLGLAGATDTQYF. The CDR3 DNA is TGTGCCAGCAGCTTAGGACTAGCGGGAGCAACAGATACGCAGTATTTT.

This chain joins TRBV3-1 (or the pseudogene TRBV3-2) and TRBJ1-2; D is unresolved. Trimming stripped 0 bases from V and 5 bases from J, with 4 bases between. CDR3 size: 12 residues. The germline gives CDR1 LGHDT, CDR2 YNNKEL (reference sequence). CDR3 DNA sequence: TGTGCCAGCAGCCAAGAACATTATGGCTACACCTTC. Its translation is CASSQEHYGYTF.

V and J are TRBV5-8 and TRBJ1-3; a possible D gene is TRBD1 (6 bases). The CDR3 length is 15 residues. Germline assignment: CDR1 SGHTS and CDR2 YDEGEE. The V end was cut by 1 base, the J end by 2 bases, with 10 bases between. The CDR3 DNA is TGTGCCAGCAGCTTGCAGGGGAGGACTGGAAACACCATATATTTT. This translates into CASSLQGRTGNTIYF.

The gene calls are TRBV5-4 and TRBJ1-3; a weak D match, TRBD1 (6 bases). Trimming removed 4 bases at V and 0 bases at J, with 14 bases between. The germline CDR1 and CDR2 sequences are SGHNT and YYREEE (reference sequence). The length of the CDR3 is 16 residues. CDR3 DNA: TGTGCCAGCAGCGCCAAACAGGGAATCTCTGGAAACACCATATATTTT. Its translation is CASSAKQGISGNTIYF.

This chain uses TRBV21-1 with TRBJ1-4; TRBD1, the table's D call, lacks a check against the DNA. TRBV21-1 is annotated as a pseudogene. The CDR3 loop spans 15 amino acids. CDR3 in DNA: TGTGCCAGCAGCTCTCCGGACAGGGGGCCTGAAAAACTGTTTTTT. Amino acids: CASSSPDRGPEKLFF.

The rearrangement uses TRBV6-5 and TRBJ2-2; perhaps TRBD2 as D (5 bases). From germline, CDR1 is MNHEY and CDR2 SVGAGI. V was clipped by 5 bases and J by 3 bases, with 10 bases between them. This CDR3 region has 14 residues. The CDR3 DNA is TGTGCCAGCAGTCCCCTACTAGACACCGGGGAGCTGTTTTTT. It codes for CASSPLLDTGELFF.

This rearrangement joins TRBV7-3 to TRBJ2-2, with D perhaps assigned TRBD1 or TRBD2 (5 bases each). The ends were cut back, 5 bases at V and 7 bases at J, with 11 bases in the middle. CDR3 size: 13 residues. Germline V CDR1 and CDR2: SGHTA, FQGTGA. This chain's CDR3 is CASSRDAHGELFF. The DNA of the CDR3 is TGTGCCAGCAGCCGGGACGCCCACGGGGAGCTGTTTTTT.

J is TRBJ2-5 and V is TRBV7-8, with a tentative D call TRBD2 (6 bases). This CDR3 spans 16 amino acids. CDR1 and CDR2 (germline): SGHVS, FQNEAQ. The V end was cut by 1 base, the J end by 0 bases, with 12 bases between. The CDR3 sequence: CASSLGTTPYQETQYF. CDR3 DNA: TGTGCCAGCAGCTTAGGGACTACTCCGTACCAAGAGACCCAGTACTTC.

The chain uses TRBV6-1 and TRBJ2-3; maybe TRBD2 (6 bases). The germline V gene has CDR1 MNHNS and CDR2 SASEGT. Trimming stripped 6 bases from V and 0 bases from J, with 13 bases between. This CDR3 is built from 15 residues. The CDR3 coding sequence is TGTGCCAGCAGCTACCTTAGCGGAAGCACAGATACGCAGTATTTT. Translating gives CASSYLSGSTDTQYF.